In its sample, the clone carrying this T cell receptor beta chain was seen a few times. The antigen is not known. This record belongs to a study of T cells in Graves' hyperthyroidism and ophthalmopathy. Notes on the study in general: By a 13 V-J model, ophthalmopathy was set apart from stable hyperthyroidism.

Germline CDR1 DFQATT, CDR2 SNEGSKA (reference sequence). The CDR3 consists of 17 residues. Unmatched junction bases numbered 13, after V lost 2 bases and J lost 4 bases. RNA transcripts yielded amplified TCR beta CDR3 regions. HTBI primers were used for first-round RT-PCR of the TCR CDR3. TCRdb passed the multiplex PCR reads through MiXCR, listing each CDR3 protein once. This sample yields hundreds of thousands of distinct CDR3 sequences, of which roughly 25% are seen a single time; 73% belongs to the top ten. Stable disease denoted Graves' hyperthyroidism without ophthalmopathy progression within 18 months. The patients, who ranged from 18 to 65 in age, presented with newly diagnosed hyperthyroidism lasting under 2 months. Uncontrolled infection, other autoimmune disease, pregnancy and lactation each barred patients from inclusion.

This clonotype was sampled from a man in his fifties with Graves' hyperthyroidism. The sample consisted of blood. The gene calls are TRBV20-1 and TRBJ2-3; 9 bases fit TRBD2. The CDR3 reads CSARFPGSSGKPDTQYF. The CDR3 coding sequence is TGCAGTGCTAGATTCCCGGGTTCTAGCGGGAAGCCAGATACGCAGTATTTT.